This entry concerns a single T cell receptor beta chain. Both 60 Vbeta primers and 13 Jbeta primers went into the PCR. Only in-frame clones appear in the TCRdb table, and some are missing; sequencing was by immunoSEQ multiplex PCR. The data contain approximately 41,000 clones, roughly 80% of them seen just once; the ten biggest clones take up approximately 2.8%. The data originate from a study of cytomegalovirus exposure and HLA in healthy donors. The sequence derives from a man aged 45-65 years in good health and CMV-seronegative. The sequenced sample consisted of PBMCs.

CDR3 bases: TGTGCCTGGAGTGTGGGGGGGGAACGCACAGATACGCAGTATTTT. It translates to CAWSVGGERTDTQYF. The genes are TRBV30 and TRBJ2-3; TRBD2 matches 7 bases. This CDR3 spans 15 amino acids. Germline V gene sequence: CDR1 GTSNPN, CDR2 SVGIG (reference sequence). V gave up 0 bases and J gave up 1 base; unmatched junction bases: 4.